This is a list of T cell receptor beta chains from one sample in a study of blood T cell repertoires in COVID-19. Using immunoSEQ multiplex PCR, the repertoire was profiled, and TCRdb retains in-frame clones only, with some absent. Of about 200,000 clones in the sample, around 89% are singletons; the top ten hold 0.95% to 1.5%. The sequencing input was PBMCs or T cells enriched from blood (not recorded which). These receptors all stem from a man aged 25-45 years who had recovered from COVID-19. The CDR3 runs from the conserved cysteine through the conserved F or W. The order of the fields is V gene, D gene, clone size, CDR3 protein. D genes are given only for firm matches. Clone sizes are given selectively: once, few, many, or a class where the clone is expanded.

TRBV12-3/TRBV12-4 NA NA CASSLTVQPQHF
TRBV6-5 NA NA CASSSSPNTGELFF
TRBV28 NA NA CASSPLSGGTYEQYF
TRBV5-4 NA NA CASSLTGRGINNEKLFF
TRBV6-2/TRBV6-3 NA NA CASSYSMRGTYEQYF
TRBV3-1/TRBV3-2 TRBD2 NA CASSQELAGHHLAKNIQYF
TRBV12-3/TRBV12-4 TRBD1 NA CASSGQGTDTQYF
TRBV9 NA NA CASSVGGGGAGWEQFF
TRBV6-6 NA NA CASSYGRVNQPQHF
TRBV24-1 TRBD1 NA CATRGQGNADTQYF
TRBV7-2 NA NA CASSPGLKAGTDTQYF
TRBV24-1 NA NA CATSLQGTDTQYF
TRBV9 NA NA CASSVGANYGYTF
TRBV12-3/TRBV12-4 NA NA CASSFGIQPQHF
TRBV14 NA once CASSQDFVADTQYF
TRBV30 TRBD1 NA CAWSGTGVILGDQPQHF
TRBV19 NA NA CASSITGTAGNQPQHF
TRBV4-3 TRBD1 NA CASSQGGQGNHEQYF
TRBV19 TRBD2 NA CASSMGTSGKPYEQYF
TRBV3-1/TRBV3-2 TRBD1 NA CASSQPDRSNTEAFF
TRBV9 TRBD1 NA CASSVGGGGGYTF
TRBV7-9 NA NA CASSFGENYEQYF
TRBV19 TRBD1 NA CASSRWDRGSVYEQYF
TRBV4-1 NA NA CASSQDGVYEQYF
TRBV28 TRBD2 NA CASSFPYTSVYSSYEQYF
TRBV5-5 NA NA CASSLGFVGNTIYF
TRBV4-3 NA NA CASSQEWQGYTGELFF
TRBV6-5 NA NA CASSYSGGTIYF
TRBV19 TRBD2 once CASTSLAGGSDIQYF
TRBV6-5 TRBD1 NA CASSNQDRASEKLFF
TRBV5-1 NA NA CASSLGGQPYEQYF
TRBV27 NA NA CASSLLGGYMTEAFF
TRBV11-2 TRBD2 NA CASSPGGRQETQYF
TRBV5-4 TRBD1 NA CASSGGVTEAFF
TRBV19 NA NA CASSIRGTGELFF
TRBV4-1 TRBD1 NA CASSQVIRTGGNYGYTF
TRBV11-2 NA NA CASSLNGYEQYF
TRBV6-5 TRBD1 NA CASSSKTGISYEQYF
TRBV27 NA NA CASSLGRWRNEQFF
TRBV28 NA NA CASSPPDLRRDTIYF
TRBV14 TRBD2 NA CASSPYSGGPYEQYF
TRBV10-3 TRBD2 once CAISGGGNANTGELFF
TRBV27 TRBD2 NA CASRSGRTADTQYF
TRBV7-6 NA NA CASSPPTDRVNTEAFF
TRBV19 NA NA CASSIPGVGKNIQYF
TRBV28 NA NA CASSLVFRGFQPQHF
TRBV12-3/TRBV12-4 NA NA CASSARGSYEQYF
TRBV19 NA NA CASSSLGGRGNIQYF
TRBV7-9 NA NA CASSLAGEGPETQYF
TRBV6-5 NA NA CASSYRFNTEAFF
TRBV5-6 NA NA CASSLLGPSEAFF
TRBV19 TRBD1 NA CASSIDWGQGNQPQHF
TRBV4-2 NA NA CASSWDTMNTEAFF
TRBV30 TRBD1 NA CAWRQGYTGELFF
TRBV19 NA NA CATARSDNYGYTF
TRBV7-9 NA once CASIPRGSGANVLTF
TRBV6-5 NA NA CASTLTLSSYNEQFF
TRBV6-5 TRBD1 NA CASTNRDRSNYGYTF
TRBV2 NA NA CASSDLIAGTQYF
TRBV25-1 TRBD1 NA CASSGTGGLFEKLFF